The next 20 T cell receptor beta chains were all read from a single sample in a study of CD8+ T cells in alopecia areata listed by TCRdb under 2018. Preparation of the library involved the immunoSEQ multiplex PCR assay. For TCR sequencing, RNA was extracted from every sample and reverse transcribed into cDNA to serve as template. This immuneACCESS table, as held by TCRdb, lists in-frame sequences with V and J called but not all clones. Of the missing ones, under half trace to an unresolved V gene in checked studies; the others have no known cause. The sample records about 110,000 clones, 55% to 60% of which are singletons. The ten largest clones add up to 20% to 25% of the sample. The sequenced sample was NKG2D-low CD8+ T cells sorted from blood. What this sample's cell subset or site label stands for: sorted CD8+ NKG2D-low blood T cells. The receptors here all came from a human donor with alopecia areata.

The CDR3 here is CASSQAVGAPSQEQFF. Written as DNA, the CDR3 is TGCGCCAGCAGCCAAGCGGTTGGGGCGCCCTCCCAAGAGCAGTTCTTC. The rearrangement uses TRBV4-1 and TRBJ2-1, with a weak D call TRBD1 (5 bases). CDR3 size: 16 residues. Trimming left V 1 base short and J 10 bases short, with 20 bases between. The V gene's germline CDR1 is MGHRA and CDR2 YSYEKL.

This rearrangement joins TRBV18 to TRBJ1-1; 9 positions match TRBD1. This CDR3 comprises 20 residues. The trim removed 4 bases at V and 0 bases at J, leaving 18 bases unmatched. The germline V gene has CDR1 KGHSH and CDR2 LQKENI. Here the CDR3 DNA reads TGTGCCAGCTCACTGACGCCATTGGGACAGGGAACTGCCATGAACACTGAAGCTTTCTTT. Its protein product is CASSLTPLGQGTAMNTEAFF.

The CDR3 spells CASSRDSADTQYF. In DNA form, the CDR3 reads TGTGCCAGCAGCCGGGACTCTGCAGATACGCAGTATTTT. J is TRBJ2-3 and V is TRBV27; D is perhaps TRBD2 (6 bases). Germline V lookup: CDR1 MNHEY, CDR2 SMNVEV (reference sequence). This CDR3 is built from 13 residues. V lost 6 bases to trimming and J lost 4 bases, with 11 bases between them.

A few counts support this clone. The chain recombines TRBV29-1 with TRBJ1-1; unclear D gene. V gave up 5 bases and J gave up 5 bases, with 6 bases separating them. Germline assignment: CDR1 SQVTM and CDR2 ANQGSEA. CDR3 length: 10 amino acids. CDR3 bases: TGCAGCGTTCTTGGGACTGAAGCTTTCTTT. This encodes CSVLGTEAFF.

The J gene is TRBJ2-7, the V gene TRBV21-1; TRBD2 is the table's D call and was not checked against the DNA. TRBV21-1 is a recognized pseudogene. The CDR3 is 15 residues long. Written as DNA, the CDR3 is TGTGCCAGCAGCAAACTCGGTAGCGGAATCCTACGACGGAACTTC. Protein: CASSKLGSGILRRNF.

This chain uses TRBV9 with TRBJ2-1; 10 bases agree with TRBD2. V gave up 1 base and J gave up 7 bases; unmatched junction bases: 8. The germline V gene has CDR1 SGDLS and CDR2 YYNGEE. The CDR3 is made up of 16 amino acids. In DNA, the CDR3 is TGTGCCAGCAGCGTAAAACTAGCGGGAATGGGGAATGAGCAGTTCTTC. Translated: CASSVKLAGMGNEQFF.

In its sample, this clone was seen a few times. The chain uses TRBV10-2 and TRBJ2-7; weak D call: TRBD2 (5 bases). Germline lookup yields CDR1 WSHSY and CDR2 SAAADI. The CDR3 totals 12 residues. With 7 bases removed from V and 0 bases from J, the gap between germline ends came to 7 bases. CDR3 nucleotides: TGCGCCAGCAACGGGAACTCCTACGAGCAGTACTTC. Translation gives CASNGNSYEQYF.

As concerns this clone: At the DNA level, this CDR3 is encoded by other sequences in the same sample as well. The CDR3 protein is CASSGRSGSSYNEQFF. The CDR3 nucleotides read TGTGCCAGCAGCGGGAGGAGCGGGAGCTCCTACAATGAGCAGTTCTTC. The chain carries TRBV7-9 and TRBJ2-1; TRBD2 matches 8 bases. This CDR3 comprises 16 residues. J was trimmed by 0 bases and V by 5 bases; bases with no gene match: 6. Germline CDR1 SEHNR, CDR2 FQNEAQ (reference sequence).

This clone has a single count. The chain has TRBV7-2 and TRBJ2-1, with 7 nucleotides matching TRBD2. The germline gives CDR1 SGHTA, CDR2 FQGNSA. This CDR3 is 15 amino acids long. Unmatched junction bases numbered 3, after V lost 4 bases and J lost 0 bases. DNA for the CDR3: TGTGCCAGCAGCTCGCTAGCGGCCTCCTACAATGAGCAGTTCTTC. The encoded protein is CASSSLAASYNEQFF.

This sequence joins TRBV30 and TRBJ1-2; no definite D call. The V gene lost 2 bases and the J gene lost 0 bases, with 16 bases spanning the gap. CDR3 length: 16 amino acids. Germline V gene lookup returns CDR1 GTSNPN and CDR2 SVGIG (reference sequence). Written as DNA, the CDR3 is TGTGCCTGGAGTCTAGGGAATGGTCTTTCTAACTATGGCTACACCTTC. Translating it yields CAWSLGNGLSNYGYTF.

The rearrangement links TRBV15 to TRBJ2-7; either TRBD1 or TRBD2 may fit D (5 bases each). V was trimmed by 5 bases and J by 5 bases, leaving 13 bases between them. The CDR3 runs 13 residues. CDR1 and CDR2 from the germline V gene are LNHNV and YYDKDF (reference sequence). The CDR3 reads CATSGGPGDEQYF. CDR3 bases: TGTGCCACCAGCGGGGGACCCGGGGACGAGCAGTACTTC.

The gene calls are TRBV5-4 and TRBJ2-7; 7 positions match TRBD2. The CDR3 runs 18 residues. V gave up 5 bases and J gave up 5 bases; unmatched junction bases: 22. The germline CDR1 and CDR2 sequences are SGHNT and YYREEE (reference sequence). This CDR3 is CASRRRDPSGGFVDEQYF. The CDR3 DNA is TGTGCCAGCAGAAGACGAGACCCTAGCGGAGGTTTTGTCGACGAGCAGTACTTC.

The chain recombines TRBV5-1 with TRBJ2-7; 7 bases line up with TRBD2. V was pared by 0 bases and J by 5 bases, with 5 bases of the junction left unmatched. Germline values: CDR1 SGHRS, CDR2 YFSETQ. There are 14 residues in the CDR3. CDR3 nucleotides: TGCGCCAGCAGCTTGGAGCGGGGTGCCGACGAGCAGTACTTC. Its protein is CASSLERGADEQYF. The variable domain in full, with the rest retrieved from reference TRBV5-1 and TRBJ2-7, is KAGVTQTPRYLIKTRGQQVTLSCSPISGHRSVSWYQQTPGQGLQFLFEYFSETQRNKGNFPGRFSGRQFSNSRSEMNVSTLELGDSALYLCASSLERGADEQYFGPGTRLTVT.

This rearrangement joins TRBV15 to TRBJ2-7; 8 bases align to TRBD1. CDR1 LNHNV and CDR2 YYDKDF come from the germline V gene (reference sequence). The V and J ends lost 2 bases and 3 bases, in that order; junction bases with no gene match: 6. This CDR3 contains 15 residues. In DNA form, the CDR3 reads TGTGCCACCAGCAGATCGAGGACAGGGCTCTACGAGCAGTACTTC. Its protein product is CATSRSRTGLYEQYF.

J is TRBJ2-5 and V is TRBV28; no reliable D call. Trimming stripped 6 bases from V and 3 bases from J, with 14 bases between. CDR3 length: 14 residues. Germline assignment: CDR1 MDHEN and CDR2 SYDVKM. The CDR3 here is CASSPDAGEETQYF. Written as DNA, the CDR3 is TGTGCCAGCAGCCCGGACGCCGGAGAAGAGACCCAGTACTTC.

This clone was seen only a few times. The chain is built from TRBV19 and TRBJ2-7; 8 nucleotides agree with TRBD2. In germline, CDR1 is LNHDA, CDR2 SQIVND (reference sequence). V lost 1 base, J lost 4 bases, and 6 bases stayed unmatched. The CDR3 loop spans 15 amino acids. CDR3 in amino acids: CASSIVGREPYEQYF. The DNA of the CDR3 is TGTGCCAGTAGTATAGTCGGGAGGGAGCCATACGAGCAGTACTTC.

The chain couples TRBV29-1 to TRBJ1-2; the D is unclear. This CDR3 is 10 amino acids long. In germline, CDR1 is SQVTM, CDR2 ANQGSEA. The V and J ends lost 7 bases and 4 bases respectively, with 7 bases between them. CDR3 DNA sequence: TGCAGCGACCAAATCTATGGCTACACCTTC. Its protein is CSDQIYGYTF.

This chain joins TRBV28 and TRBJ2-7; 11 bases fit TRBD2. Germline CDR1 reads MDHEN; CDR2 reads SYDVKM. This CDR3 region has 16 residues. Trimming at V came to 0 bases and at J to 4 bases, leaving 5 bases not matched to a gene. The CDR3 loop is CASSLWGLAETYEQYF. Here the CDR3 DNA reads TGTGCCAGCAGTTTATGGGGACTAGCGGAGACTTACGAGCAGTACTTC.

This clone was seen only a few times. The chain carries TRBV7-6 and TRBJ1-1, with D uncertain. V was pared by 3 bases and J by 1 base, with 9 bases between. The CDR3 length is 14 residues. Per germline, CDR1 SGHVS and CDR2 FNYEAQ. In DNA, the CDR3 is TGTGCCAGCAGCTTGGCCCCGAGGAACACTGAAGCTTTCTTT. Translated: CASSLAPRNTEAFF.

There are a few counts of this clone. J is TRBJ2-1 and V is TRBV15; 15 positions match TRBD2. Germline CDR1 reads LNHNV; CDR2 reads YYDKDF (reference sequence). The CDR3 covers 18 residues. Germline trimming cut 5 bases from V and 8 bases from J; bases unmatched to any gene: 13. The DNA for the CDR3 is TGTGCCACCAGCGCGCAACCGGGACTAGCGGGAGGCCGGGATGAGCAGTTCTTC. This gives the protein CATSAQPGLAGGRDEQFF.